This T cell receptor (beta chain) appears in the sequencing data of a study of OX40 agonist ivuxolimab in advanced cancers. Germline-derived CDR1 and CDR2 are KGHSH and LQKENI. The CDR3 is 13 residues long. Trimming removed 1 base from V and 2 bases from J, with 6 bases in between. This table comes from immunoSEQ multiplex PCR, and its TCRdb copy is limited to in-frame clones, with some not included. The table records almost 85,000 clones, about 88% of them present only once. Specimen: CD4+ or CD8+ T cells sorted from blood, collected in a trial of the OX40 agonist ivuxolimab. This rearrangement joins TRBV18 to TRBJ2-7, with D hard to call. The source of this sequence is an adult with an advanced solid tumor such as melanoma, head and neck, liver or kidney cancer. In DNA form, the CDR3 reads TGTGCCAGCTCACCACGCCCGGCCTACGAGCAGTACGTC. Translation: CASSPRPAYEQYV.